Below, 17 T cell receptor beta chains from the same sample are listed, as sequenced in a study of T cells in Graves' hyperthyroidism and ophthalmopathy. What was amplified from RNA transcripts were TCR beta CDR3 regions. Initially, a first-round RT-PCR of the TCR CDR3 employed the HTBI primer set. TCRdb fed the multiplex PCR reads into MiXCR, producing one record per CDR3 protein. The table has more than 350,000 distinct CDR3 sequences, roughly 14% seen once. Material: blood. These receptors originate from a woman aged 25-40 years with Graves' ophthalmopathy.

Ten or more counts support this clonotype. The genes are TRBV27 and TRBJ2-7; D might be TRBD1 (5 bases). Germline V lookup: CDR1 MNHEY, CDR2 SMNVEV (reference sequence). Between the trimmed V and J ends, which lost 5 bases and 4 bases, there was a span of 18 bases. CDR3 length: 15 amino acids. This CDR3 is CASSPLDSRYYEQYF. In DNA form, the CDR3 reads TGTGCCAGCAGTCCTCTTGACAGTAGGTATTACGAGCAGTACTTC.

This clonotype was seen repeatedly, ten times or more. The CDR3 loop reads CSGASGINEQFF. CDR3 DNA sequence: TGCAGTGGGGCTAGCGGGATCAATGAGCAGTTCTTC. The chain uses TRBV20-1 and TRBJ2-1; TRBD2 matches at 9 bases. V lost 7 bases to trimming and J lost 6 bases; unmatched junction nucleotides: 4. Germline CDR1 and CDR2: DFQATT and SNEGSKA (reference sequence). The CDR3 has 12 amino acids.

This clonotype was counted many times. V is TRBV28 and J is TRBJ1-2; D is ambiguous. V shed 5 bases and J shed 6 bases, with 19 bases lying between them. CDR3 length equals 15 residues. Germline V gene lookup returns CDR1 MDHEN and CDR2 SYDVKM. CDR3 residues: CASSAGIQISDGYTF. CDR3 bases: TGTGCCAGCAGTGCCGGGATACAAATTTCGGATGGCTACACCTTC.

This clonotype has at least ten counts. J is TRBJ2-7 and V is TRBV6-1; D is unclear. CDR1 and CDR2 from the germline V gene are MNHNS and SASEGT. Trimming stripped 8 bases from V and 4 bases from J, with 15 bases between. The CDR3 totals 13 residues. CDR3 sequence: CASGSRTWYEQYF. The DNA of the CDR3 is TGTGCCAGCGGTTCCCGGACCTGGTACGAGCAGTACTTC.

V is TRBV7-9 and J is TRBJ2-2, with D unresolved. V lost 3 bases and J lost 6, with 5 bases in between. The CDR3 has 12 amino acids. Germline CDR1 SEHNR, CDR2 FQNEAQ (reference sequence). CDR3 sequence reads: CASSFQAGELFF. Here the CDR3 DNA reads TGTGCCAGCAGCTTTCAGGCCGGGGAGCTGTTTTTT.

J is TRBJ1-1 and V is TRBV20-1, with 7 bases aligning to TRBD1. V shed 5 bases, J shed 3 bases, and the junction held 9 bases outside the gene matches. Germline V lookup: CDR1 DFQATT, CDR2 SNEGSKA (reference sequence). CDR3 size: 14 residues. This CDR3 reads CSAASGGQHTEAFF. The CDR3 bases are TGCAGTGCTGCTAGCGGGGGACAGCACACTGAAGCTTTCTTT.

This sequence joins TRBV5-1 and TRBJ1-4; D perhaps matches TRBD1 (5 bases). The CDR3 length is 15 residues. Looked up from germline, CDR1 is SGHRS and CDR2 is YFSETQ. The V and J ends lost 2 bases and 8 bases respectively, with 16 bases between them. Written as DNA, the CDR3 is TGCGCCAGCAGCTTCCTCGGCAGGGCGGGCGAAAAACTGTTTTTT. Translating it yields CASSFLGRAGEKLFF.

J is TRBJ2-7 and V is TRBV7-6; 8 bases line up with TRBD2. V lost 7 bases and J lost 3; bases outside the gene matches: 8. This CDR3 has 14 amino acids. Per the germline V gene, CDR1 is SGHVS and CDR2 is FNYEAQ. This CDR3 reads CASNPGGGFYEQYF. The CDR3 DNA reads TGTGCCAGCAACCCGGGGGGGGGCTTCTACGAGCAGTACTTC.

J is TRBJ1-2 and V is TRBV3-1; D gene uncertain. V lost 1 base to trimming and J lost 4 bases, with 13 bases between them. Germline V gene data show CDR1 as LGHDT and CDR2 as YNNKEL (reference sequence). This CDR3 is 15 amino acids long. The CDR3 DNA reads as TGTGCCAGCAGCCAAGGGCCCGGGCCGCTCTATGGCTACACCTTC. Translated, it gives CASSQGPGPLYGYTF.

This sequence joins TRBV9 and TRBJ1-2; 7 nucleotides match TRBD1. V was pared by 0 bases and J by 4 bases, with 6 bases of the junction left unmatched. The germline CDR1 and CDR2 sequences are SGDLS and YYNGEE. The CDR3 totals 15 residues. The CDR3 coding sequence is TGTGCCAGCAGCGTAGACACCGGGACAGTCTATGGCTACACCTTC. This translates into CASSVDTGTVYGYTF.

This clonotype was seen at least ten times. The chain has TRBV28 and TRBJ2-7; 7 positions match TRBD1. This CDR3 has 13 residues. V lost 7 bases and J lost 2; bases outside the gene matches: 5. Germline CDR1 reads MDHEN; CDR2 reads SYDVKM. Here the CDR3 DNA reads TGTGCCAGCATACCGGACAGGACCTACGAGCAGTACTTC. Encoded protein: CASIPDRTYEQYF.

The chain recombines TRBV11-3 with TRBJ2-5; 7 bases map to TRBD1. The J segment lost 3 bases and the V segment lost 4 bases, leaving 8 bases of the junction unmatched. The CDR3 contains 15 residues. Per germline, CDR1 SGHNT and CDR2 YENEEA. CDR3 nucleotides: TGTGCCAGCAGCTCCGGTCAGGGGGTGGAAGAGACCCAGTACTTC. This codes for CASSSGQGVEETQYF.

This clonotype was seen more than once but under ten times. The gene calls are TRBV20-1 and TRBJ1-3, with TRBD1 as a possible D gene (5 bases). V lost 5 bases, J lost 3 bases, and 17 bases lay in between. Germline values: CDR1 DFQATT, CDR2 SNEGSKA (reference sequence). CDR3 length: 15 residues. The CDR3 reads CSAHPITGGGNTIYF. The CDR3 nucleotides read TGCAGTGCTCATCCCATTACGGGGGGTGGAAACACCATATATTTT.

CDR3 bases: TGTGCCAGCATCGGGACTAGCGGTAGCACAGATACGCAGTATTTT. This translates into CASIGTSGSTDTQYF. The gene calls are TRBV11-2 and TRBJ2-3; TRBD2 agrees at 11 bases. The V gene's germline CDR1 is SGHAT and CDR2 FQNNGV. This CDR3 comprises 15 residues. V lost 7 bases, J lost 0 bases, and 3 bases stayed unmatched. The full variable domain, in which reference TRBV11-2 and TRBJ2-3 provide the parts outside the CDR3, is EAGVAQSPRYKIIEKRQSVAFWCNPISGHATLYWYQQILGQGPKLLIQFQNNGVVDDSQLPKDRFSAERLKGVDSTLKIQPAKLEDSAVYLCASIGTSGSTDTQYFGPGTRLTVL.

This clonotype has ten or more counts. V is TRBV11-2 and J is TRBJ1-3; TRBD1 aligns across 7 bases. Germline CDR1 SGHAT, CDR2 FQNNGV. CDR3 size: 15 residues. The trim removed 5 bases at V and 3 bases at J, leaving 7 bases unmatched. Written as DNA, the CDR3 is TGTGCCAGCAGCACCTACAGGGGTGTTGGAAACACCATATATTTT. Translated: CASSTYRGVGNTIYF.

The chain carries TRBV11-2 and TRBJ2-5, with TRBD2 matching over 7 bases. V dropped 2 bases and J dropped 5; count of bases not matched to a gene: 8. The length of the CDR3 is 15 residues. Looked up from germline, CDR1 is SGHAT and CDR2 is FQNNGV. In nucleotides, the CDR3 is TGTGCCAGCAGCTTACGCGGGGGTCAAGGGGAGACCCAGTACTTC. Protein product: CASSLRGGQGETQYF.

This clonotype was counted many times. The chain combines TRBV5-1 with TRBJ2-3; possibly TRBD2 for D (6 bases). The V and J ends lost 6 bases and 2 bases respectively, with 13 bases between them. The CDR3 extends over 14 amino acids. Germline V gene data show CDR1 as SGHRS and CDR2 as YFSETQ. CDR3 nucleotide sequence: TGCGCCAGCACCGTGCGGGGACTCACAGATACGCAGTATTTT. Encoded protein: CASTVRGLTDTQYF.